This T cell receptor beta chain stems from a study of MAIT cells during Salmonella Paratyphi A infection (dated by TCRdb to the late 2010s). The CDR3 spans 16 residues, from the cysteine through the phenylalanine. The sequence is cut down to CDR3 DNA, 48 bases in frame from base 1. The germline V gene encodes CDR1 LGHNA and CDR2 YNFKEQ. At the junction V is shortened by 0 bases and J by 2 bases; bases outside the gene matches: 0. The time point tag for this specimen amounts to: healthy control second sampling, 21 days after first. MAIT cells were defined as Valpha7.2+ CD161+ T cells and identified and sorted by flow cytometry. The healthy adult controls were either laboratory volunteers or leukocyte cones from the national blood and transplant service. For RNA extraction, between roughly 4,500 and 11,000 MAIT cells from each sample were sorted straight into RNAqueous-Micro lysis buffer. To control for MAIT repertoire stability, healthy controls who were not challenged were sampled two times, 20 to 25 days apart. Lymphoprep gradient centrifugation was used to isolate peripheral blood mononuclear cells from both the blood samples and the leukocyte cones. Sorting was done on either a BD FACSAria Fusion or a BD FACSAria III sorter.

Worth noting for this clonotype: Its target antigen remains unknown. No base quality information exists; no much larger clone differs at one position.

Results the study describes overall, beyond this receptor: MAIT cell TRBV usage was oligoclonal with a preference for TRBV20 and TRBV6, and infection did not appear to change this usage. The availability of volunteer samples limited the sample sizes, but these sizes were considered adequate to detect differences between groups. Diagnosed volunteers showed more expansion or contraction among top five MAIT clonotypes than healthy controls (approximately 0.53 versus 0.13), suggesting infection-driven repertoire reshaping.

Library construction relied on 5' RACE. TCRbeta was amplified in two PCR rounds using Phusion High-Fidelity polymerase, and the primers carried sample-specific barcodes. Template-switch cDNA synthesis with SMARTScribe reverse transcriptase and a TRBC-specific primer was used to generate TCRbeta libraries. After barcoding, samples were pooled and then prepared using the NEBNext Ultra DNA Library Prep Kit for Illumina. Sequencing of libraries was performed on an Illumina MiSeq with the MiSeq reagent kit v2, 300 cycles. The authors' analysis ran thus. Reads were demultiplexed by barcode with Jemultiplexer and aligned with MiTCR using default parameters. VDJtools removed non-functional sequences, and clonotypes were defined by amino acid sequence, with clonotype frequencies based on assigned sequence reads. Clonal space homeostasis binned clonotypes by frequency as over-represented (0.05-1), large, medium and small. TCRdb ran its own pipeline on the public reads, namely fastp trimming at Q25 and MiXCR clone calling, and kept in-frame beta chains. CDR3 protein duplicates are merged, each entry listing the most common genes and DNA. TCRdb's processing, not the authors' own work, is the source of the V and J calls. The sample has roughly 700 distinct CDR3 sequences on record, about two fifths of them singletons. Approximately 58% of the sample lies in the top ten.

This chain is built from TRBV4-2 and TRBJ2-1; TRBD2 matches 11 bases in the middle. Sequencing input: MAIT cells from blood. The receptor was derived from an adult in good health. The CDR3 here reads CASSQDSGGAYNEQFF. The nucleotide sequence is given as TGTGCCAGCAGCCAAGATAGCGGGGGGGCCTACAATGAGCAGTTCTTC.